The clone carrying this T cell receptor (beta chain) occurred many times. Its antigen is undetermined. Each molecule of TCR cDNA was tagged with one unique molecular identifier. TCRdb itself ran the 5' RACE reads through MiXCR, one entry per CDR3 protein. The table records about 12,000 distinct CDR3 sequences, approximately 14% of them present only once. The sample belongs to a study of spatial heterogeneity in lung cancer. Study context: There were consistently more beta-chain sequences detected than alpha-chain sequences.

The time point here: sample taken at primary tumor resection. Whole RNA from tumor, nontumor lung or frozen PBMC was sequenced unsorted. Samples were obtained from around 72 donors, all untreated early-stage non-small cell lung cancer patients. V was pared by 4 bases and J by 7 bases, with 13 bases between. The CDR3 runs to 14 residues. Germline V gene sequence: CDR1 MDHEN, CDR2 SYDVKM. Study-level findings and limits: Circulating ubiquitous expanded tumor TCRs were observed more frequently at resection than at follow-up.

The source of this sequence is a female donor with early-stage non-small cell lung cancer. The sequenced sample was PBMCs, obtained at surgery. J is TRBJ1-4 and V is TRBV28; possibly TRBD1 for D (6 bases). The CDR3 DNA reads TGTGCCAGCAGTTCAGGGGCGGTGGGTGAAAAACTGTTTTTT. Amino acids: CASSSGAVGEKLFF.